Shown below are 24 T cell receptor beta chains from a single sample sequenced in a study of cytomegalovirus exposure and HLA in healthy donors. 13 Jbeta primers and 60 Vbeta primers were used for the PCR. The method was immunoSEQ multiplex PCR; TCRdb's version includes in-frame clones alone and lacks a portion of them. This sample has about 120,000 clones, with 77% found just once. Sequencing was done on a sample of PBMCs. These receptors all stem from a man between 18 and 29 years old in good health and CMV-seropositive.

This clone was detected only a few times. The chain recombines TRBV12-5 with TRBJ2-2; 7 bases agree with TRBD2. Germline V CDR1 and CDR2: LGHNT, FRNRAP. The CDR3 sequence is 20 residues long. After removal of 4 bases from V and 1 base from J, the junction contained 18 bases not matched to a gene. CDR3 nucleotide sequence: TGTGCTAGTGGTTCCCGACCATTTTTAGCGGGCAATTTGAACACCGGGGAGCTGTTTTTT. It yields the protein CASGSRPFLAGNLNTGELFF. Drawing the rest from reference TRBV12-5 and TRBJ2-2, the complete variable domain is DARVTQTPRHKVTEMGQEVTMRCQPILGHNTVFWYRQTMMQGLELLAYFRNRAPLDDSGMPKDRFSAEMPDATLATLKIQPSEPRDSAVYFCASGSRPFLAGNLNTGELFFGEGSRLTVL.

V usage is TRBV25-1 and J usage is TRBJ2-4; D might be TRBD2 (5 bases). The CDR3 extends over 13 amino acids. Trimming cost V 8 bases and J 6 bases, with 14 bases left between them. The germline V gene encodes CDR1 MGHDK and CDR2 SYGVNS. The CDR3 nucleotides are TGTGCCAGCTGTAGTGGACGGGGAAACATTCAGTACTTC. It specifies CASCSGRGNIQYF.

The chain employs TRBV9 and TRBJ2-1, with a possible D match to TRBD1 (7 bases). Germline CDR1 and CDR2: SGDLS and YYNGEE. This CDR3 is built from 16 residues. V lost 0 bases and J lost 6, with 16 bases in between. The CDR3 DNA follows: TGTGCCAGCAGCGTAGAGGGCAACAGGGGAGGCAATGAGCAGTTCTTC. Residues: CASSVEGNRGGNEQFF.

This chain connects TRBV29-1 to TRBJ1-1; 8 bases align to TRBD1. The CDR3 totals 13 residues. J gave up 3 bases and V 8 bases, and 8 bases lay outside the gene matches. CDR1 and CDR2 (germline): SQVTM, ANQGSEA. The CDR3: CSSRQGYDTEAFF. CDR3 nucleotides: TGCAGCTCCCGACAGGGGTACGACACTGAAGCTTTCTTT.

The chain employs TRBV27 and TRBJ2-7, with no clear D. There are 11 residues in the CDR3. Trimming left V 4 bases short and J 2 bases short, with 3 bases between. The V gene's germline CDR1 is MNHEY and CDR2 SMNVEV (reference sequence). The CDR3: CASSSTYEQYF. In DNA form, the CDR3 reads TGTGCCAGCAGTTCAACCTACGAGCAGTACTTC.

This chain joins TRBV5-6 and TRBJ2-1, with TRBD2 matching 14 bases. With V trimmed by 1 base and J by 13 bases, 7 bases remained unmatched. Germline V lookup: CDR1 SGHDT, CDR2 YYEEEE. The CDR3 is made up of 15 amino acids. The CDR3 nucleotides read TGTGCCAGCAGCTTGCCCGGACTAGCGGGAGGAGGCCAGTTCTTC. Encoded protein: CASSLPGLAGGGQFF.

The chain links TRBV5-8 to TRBJ2-7, with 8 bases lining up with TRBD2. Germline V lookup: CDR1 SGHTS, CDR2 YDEGEE. With V trimmed by 3 bases and J by 0 bases, 5 bases remained unmatched. CDR3 length equals 15 residues. CDR3 region: CASSSQLAGSYEQYF. CDR3 sequence (DNA): TGTGCCAGCAGCTCGCAGCTAGCGGGCTCCTACGAGCAGTACTTC.

This clone was seen more than once but under ten times. The chain links TRBV4-1 to TRBJ2-2; TRBD2 is a possible D gene (6 bases). Germline V gene lookup returns CDR1 MGHRA and CDR2 YSYEKL. The ends were cut back, 4 bases at V and 4 bases at J, with 10 bases in the middle. The CDR3 has 14 residues. CDR3 nucleotide sequence: TGCGCCAGCAGCCTAGCGGTCGCCACCGGGGAGCTGTTTTTT. It codes for CASSLAVATGELFF.

The chain has TRBV19 and TRBJ1-5, with a tentative D call TRBD1 (6 bases). CDR3 length equals 14 residues. Per the germline V gene, CDR1 is LNHDA and CDR2 is SQIVND (reference sequence). V shed 6 bases and J shed 5 bases, with 14 bases lying between them. CDR3 loop: CASSRQERYQPQHF. CDR3 sequence (DNA): TGTGCCAGTAGCAGACAGGAACGCTATCAGCCCCAGCATTTT.

This chain uses TRBV28 with TRBJ1-2; D gene uncertain. This CDR3 is 16 amino acids long. V was cut by 3 bases and J by 4 bases, with 18 bases left in between. CDR1 is MDHEN, CDR2 SYDVKM, per germline. CDR3 in amino acids: CASSFLDTRNLYGYTF. As DNA, the CDR3 is TGTGCCAGCAGTTTCCTCGACACTCGTAACCTCTATGGCTACACCTTC.

J is TRBJ2-7 and V is TRBV25-1, with D possibly TRBD1 on 5 matching bases. The germline V gene has CDR1 MGHDK and CDR2 SYGVNS. V was shortened by 6 bases and J by 3 bases, with 9 bases between the two germline ends. This CDR3 is 12 amino acids long. CDR3 residues: CASSITGYEQYF. The CDR3 nucleotides are TGTGCCAGCAGCATAACAGGCTACGAGCAGTACTTC.

V gene TRBV4-2 combines with J gene TRBJ1-2, with D unresolved. Trimming took off 5 bases at V and 4 bases at J, with 11 bases between the two ends. The CDR3 is 13 residues long. Per the germline V gene, CDR1 is LGHNA and CDR2 is YNFKEQ. The CDR3 sequence: CASSSDGIYGYTF. The CDR3 DNA reads TGTGCCAGCAGCAGCGACGGTATCTATGGCTACACCTTC.

The CDR3: CAWVRGTSGRNEQFF. The CDR3 DNA reads as TGTGCCTGGGTGAGGGGGACTAGCGGGAGAAATGAGCAGTTCTTC. The J gene is TRBJ2-1, the V gene TRBV30, with 14 bases aligning to TRBD2. The CDR3 runs to 15 residues. The V segment lost 5 bases and the J segment 7 bases; nucleotides outside the gene matches: 7. From germline, CDR1 is GTSNPN and CDR2 SVGIG (reference sequence).

Note on this clone: The germline gene is not matched at one end of the junction; a read error may be the cause. The chain carries TRBV30 and TRBJ2-4; D is uncertain. CDR1 and CDR2 from the germline V gene are GTSNPN and SVGIG (reference sequence). The CDR3 is made up of 11 amino acids. The CDR3 region has the DNA TGTGCCTGGGGTCCTAAAAACAGTCAGTACTTC. Protein: CAWGPKNSQYF.

This clone was seen more than once but under ten times. The V and J genes are TRBV28 and TRBJ1-1; 7 positions agree with TRBD1. This CDR3 comprises 12 residues. Per the germline V gene, CDR1 is MDHEN and CDR2 is SYDVKM. Trimming removed 6 bases from V and 10 bases from J; junction bases left unmatched: 8. CDR3 in amino acids: CASSTNHRGAFF. The CDR3 nucleotides are TGTGCCAGCAGCACCAACCACAGGGGAGCTTTCTTT.

The chain uses TRBV6-4 and TRBJ2-3; 8 bases align to TRBD2. Germline values: CDR1 MRHNA, CDR2 SNTAGT. CDR3 length: 15 amino acids. J gave up 2 bases and V 3 bases, and 4 bases lay outside the gene matches. CDR3 sequence: CASSERGGYTDTQYF. CDR3 DNA: TGTGCCAGCAGTGAACGGGGGGGGTACACAGATACGCAGTATTTT.

This rearrangement joins TRBV6-1 to TRBJ1-4; D is possibly TRBD1 (5 bases). V lost 1 base and J lost 8, with 14 bases in between. CDR1 and CDR2 (germline): MNHNS, SASEGT. The CDR3 is 15 residues long. The CDR3 protein is CASSEGRGEFEKLFF. CDR3 in DNA: TGTGCCAGCAGTGAAGGGCGGGGGGAGTTCGAAAAACTGTTTTTT.

J is TRBJ1-2 and V is TRBV7-9; the D gene is possibly TRBD1 (5 bases). Germline V gene sequence: CDR1 SEHNR, CDR2 FQNEAQ (reference sequence). V lost 5 bases, J lost 4 bases, and 14 bases lay in between. This CDR3 has 14 amino acids. DNA of the CDR3: TGTGCCAGCAGCCCGCGACAGATTTCCTATGGCTACACCTTC. Translation: CASSPRQISYGYTF.

The chain is built from TRBV5-4 and TRBJ2-3; 13 nucleotides align to TRBD2. The germline gives CDR1 SGHNT, CDR2 YYREEE (reference sequence). The J segment lost 3 bases and the V segment lost 4 bases, leaving 5 bases of the junction unmatched. This CDR3 is built from 16 residues. CDR3 DNA: TGTGCCAGCAGCACGGGACTAGCGGGGAGGACAGATACGCAGTATTTT. Translation: CASSTGLAGRTDTQYF.

The chain uses TRBV5-4 and TRBJ2-5; a weak D match, TRBD1 (6 bases). CDR3 size: 14 residues. The germline V and J ends were trimmed by 4 bases and 1 base, with 11 bases remaining between them. The germline gives CDR1 SGHNT, CDR2 YYREEE (reference sequence). CDR3 sequence reads: CASSEQGVQETQYF. The CDR3 nucleotides read TGTGCCAGCAGCGAACAGGGTGTCCAAGAGACCCAGTACTTC.

The V call is TRBV15, the J call TRBJ2-7; no clear D. This CDR3 region has 14 residues. Trimming shortened V by 5 bases and J by 3 bases, and 14 bases separated the two germline ends. Germline lookup yields CDR1 LNHNV and CDR2 YYDKDF (reference sequence). The CDR3 coding sequence is TGTGCCACCAGCGCCCGACATTCCAACTACGAGCAGTACTTC. This translates into CATSARHSNYEQYF.

The J gene is TRBJ1-5, the V gene TRBV19, with TRBD1 matching 7 bases. This CDR3 is 14 amino acids long. Trimming at V came to 6 bases and at J to 0 bases, leaving 2 bases not matched to a gene. Germline V gives CDR1 LNHDA, CDR2 SQIVND (reference sequence). CDR3: CASRTGFSNQPQHF. The CDR3 DNA reads as TGTGCCAGTAGGACAGGGTTTAGCAATCAGCCCCAGCATTTT.

The V and J genes are TRBV27 and TRBJ1-2, with a possible D match to TRBD1 (5 bases). The CDR3 sequence is 15 residues long. V shed 7 bases and J shed 0 bases, with 15 bases lying between them. The germline V gene encodes CDR1 MNHEY and CDR2 SMNVEV (reference sequence). In nucleotides, the CDR3 is TGTGCCAGCACTAGTTACAGGACCGCTAACTATGGCTACACCTTC. It yields the protein CASTSYRTANYGYTF.

J is TRBJ2-5 and V is TRBV11-2, with unresolved D. Germline V gene data show CDR1 as SGHAT and CDR2 as FQNNGV. Trimming cost V 1 base and J 1 base, with 10 bases left between them. The CDR3 has 15 amino acids. Written as DNA, the CDR3 is TGTGCCAGCAGCTTAGCCTTTTCCAGCCAAGAGACCCAGTACTTC. It translates to CASSLAFSSQETQYF.